This section outlines one TCR beta chain sequence together with its context. The entry originates in a study of T cells after yellow fever vaccination. TCRdb analysed the 5' RACE reads with MiXCR anew, one entry per CDR3 protein. The sample lists some 500,000 distinct CDR3 sequences; about 13% were seen once. The CDR3 spans 15 residues. Losses at the gene ends were 6 bases for V and 5 bases for J; bases not matched to a gene: 10. The germline gives CDR1 DFQATT, CDR2 SNEGSKA (reference sequence). The specimen comprised PBMCs, sampled on the day of the yellow fever booster vaccination. V and J are TRBV20-1 and TRBJ1-4; 9 bases align to TRBD1. This TCR derives from a man aged 30 to 39 who received the YFV17D yellow fever vaccine. In DNA form, the CDR3 reads TGCAGTGCCCCTCCGGCGGACAGGGGCAATGAAAAACTGTTTTTT. Protein sequence: CSAPPADRGNEKLFF.